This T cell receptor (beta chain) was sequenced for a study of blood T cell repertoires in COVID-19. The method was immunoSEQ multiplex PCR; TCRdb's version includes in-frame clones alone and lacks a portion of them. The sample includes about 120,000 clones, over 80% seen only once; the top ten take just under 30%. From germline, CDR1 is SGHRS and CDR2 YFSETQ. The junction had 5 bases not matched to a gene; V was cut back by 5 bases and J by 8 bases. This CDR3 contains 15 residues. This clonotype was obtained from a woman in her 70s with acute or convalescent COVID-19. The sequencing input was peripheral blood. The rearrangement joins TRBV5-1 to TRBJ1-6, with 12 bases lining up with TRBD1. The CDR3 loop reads CASSSGQGAYSPLHF. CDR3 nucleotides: TGCGCCAGCAGTTCGGGACAGGGGGCGTATTCACCCCTCCACTTT.